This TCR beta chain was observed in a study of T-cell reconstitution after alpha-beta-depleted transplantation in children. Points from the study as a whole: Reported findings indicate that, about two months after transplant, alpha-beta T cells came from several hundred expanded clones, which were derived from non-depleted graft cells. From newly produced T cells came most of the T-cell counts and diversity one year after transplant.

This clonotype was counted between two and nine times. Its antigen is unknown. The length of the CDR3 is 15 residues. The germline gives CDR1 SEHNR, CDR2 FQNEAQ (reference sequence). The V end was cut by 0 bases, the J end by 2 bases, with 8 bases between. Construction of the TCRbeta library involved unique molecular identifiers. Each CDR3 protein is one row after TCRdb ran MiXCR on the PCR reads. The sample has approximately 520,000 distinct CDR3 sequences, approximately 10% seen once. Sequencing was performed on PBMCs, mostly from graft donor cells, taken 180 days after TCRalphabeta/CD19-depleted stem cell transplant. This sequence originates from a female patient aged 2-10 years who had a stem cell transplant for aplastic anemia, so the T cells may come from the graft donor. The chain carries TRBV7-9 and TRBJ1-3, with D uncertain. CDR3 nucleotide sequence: TGTGCCAGCAGCTTAGCAGGAGACCCTGGAAACACCATATATTTT. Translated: CASSLAGDPGNTIYF.